The 19 T cell receptor beta chains listed next were all sequenced from one sample in a study of T cells in Graves' hyperthyroidism and ophthalmopathy. The investigators amplified TCR beta CDR3 regions from RNA transcripts. First-round RT-PCR of the TCR CDR3 relied on the HTBI primer set. One entry per CDR3 protein, called by TCRdb with MiXCR from the multiplex PCR reads. The sample consists of fewer than 500,000 distinct CDR3 sequences, about 13% of them appearing once. Sequencing input: blood. These receptors came from a man aged 25-45 years with Graves' hyperthyroidism that later progressed to Graves' ophthalmopathy.

This clonotype was picked up a small number of times. The chain joins TRBV4-1 to TRBJ1-4, with a weak D call TRBD1 (5 bases). V was trimmed by 4 bases and J by 0 bases, leaving 15 bases between them. The CDR3 consists of 17 residues. Germline V gene sequence: CDR1 MGHRA, CDR2 YSYEKL. The CDR3 DNA sequence: TGCGCCAGCAGCCTACGAAGGGGAGGTGCAACTAATGAAAAACTGTTTTTT. Protein product: CASSLRRGGATNEKLFF.

This clonotype occurred a few times. DNA of the CDR3: TGTGCCTGCACAACAGGGTCTGGTTACAATGAGCAGTTCTTC. Translated: CACTTGSGYNEQFF. This chain joins TRBV30 and TRBJ2-1; D is possibly TRBD1 (6 bases). The germline CDR1 and CDR2 sequences are GTSNPN and SVGIG (reference sequence). CDR3 length equals 14 residues. V was cut by 6 bases and J by 4 bases, with 16 bases left in between. The full variable domain, its missing parts supplied by reference TRBV30 and TRBJ2-1, is SQTIHQWPATLVQPVGSPLSLECTVEGTSNPNLYWYRQAAGRGLQLLFYSVGIGQISSEVPQNLSASRPQDRQFILSSKKLLLSDSGFYLCACTTGSGYNEQFFGPGTRLTVL.

In this sample, this clonotype turned up a few times. This chain's CDR3 is CASSRAGGWLSPLHF. CDR3 coding DNA: TGTGCCAGCAGCCGCGCCGGGGGCTGGTTGTCACCCCTCCACTTT. The chain recombines TRBV7-9 with TRBJ1-6, with a possible D match to TRBD1 (6 bases). V was clipped by 5 bases and J by 10 bases, with 18 bases between them. The V gene's germline CDR1 is SEHNR and CDR2 FQNEAQ (reference sequence). CDR3 length: 15 residues.

This clonotype occurred many times. V gene TRBV27 combines with J gene TRBJ1-1; no firm D call. Trimming cost V 6 bases and J 7 bases, with 15 bases left between them. In germline, CDR1 is MNHEY, CDR2 SMNVEV (reference sequence). CDR3 length: 13 residues. The CDR3 sequence: CASSPLTPGEAFF. The CDR3 DNA reads as TGTGCCAGCAGCCCCCTGACACCGGGTGAAGCTTTCTTT.

This clonotype appeared many times. The CDR3 region is CASSLAPGTISYGYTF. The CDR3 DNA is TGTGCCAGCAGTTTAGCCCCCGGGACAATCTCGTATGGCTACACCTTC. The J gene is TRBJ1-2, the V gene TRBV28, with a weak D call TRBD1 (6 bases). Germline-derived CDR1 and CDR2 are MDHEN and SYDVKM. The V and J ends lost 2 bases and 5 bases respectively, with 18 bases between them. This CDR3 contains 16 residues.

A few counts support this clonotype. J is TRBJ2-3 and V is TRBV6-5; D unresolved. The CDR3 runs to 15 residues. With 2 bases removed from V and 1 base from J, the gap between germline ends came to 10 bases. The germline CDR1 and CDR2 sequences are MNHEY and SVGAGI. The CDR3 DNA follows: TGTGCCAGCAGTTACCAGGCGCACGGCACAGATACGCAGTATTTT. It is translated as CASSYQAHGTDTQYF.

Remarks on this clonotype: A clone one base away is much larger, so this may be a read error. The chain couples TRBV3-1 to TRBJ1-2; 10 bases are shared with TRBD1. Germline-derived CDR1 and CDR2 are LGHDT and YNNKEL (reference sequence). After removal of 4 bases from V and 4 bases from J, the junction contained 3 bases not matched to a gene. The CDR3 loop spans 14 amino acids. The CDR3 DNA reads as TGTGCCAGCAGCCGGGGACAGGGGACCTATGGCTACACCTTC. It translates to CASSRGQGTYGYTF.

In this sample, this clonotype turned up many times. This chain joins TRBV3-1 and TRBJ2-7; D remains unclear. Trimming removed 0 bases at V and 6 bases at J, with 12 bases between. This CDR3 has 14 residues. Germline V gene data show CDR1 as LGHDT and CDR2 as YNNKEL (reference sequence). The CDR3 here is CASSQEWYDFEQYF. CDR3 nucleotides: TGTGCCAGCAGCCAAGAGTGGTACGATTTCGAGCAGTACTTC.

This clonotype was picked up a small number of times. The CDR3 loop reads CASSFTGTSPLHF. As DNA, the CDR3 is TGTGCCAGCAGCTTTACAGGGACTTCACCCCTCCACTTT. J is TRBJ1-6 and V is TRBV7-2, with D tentatively TRBD1 (6 bases). There are 13 residues in the CDR3. From germline, CDR1 is SGHTA and CDR2 FQGNSA. V was cut by 3 bases and J by 9 bases, with 9 bases left in between.

This clonotype was counted ten times or more. A read error may produce the germline difference seen at one junction end. Here the CDR3 reads CASSPDRANEKLFF. The CDR3, as DNA: TGTGCCAGCAGCCCTGACAGGGCCAATGAAAAACTGTTTTTT. The J gene is TRBJ1-4, the V gene TRBV5-1; 7 nucleotides line up with TRBD1. This CDR3 has 14 residues. Germline V gene lookup returns CDR1 SGHRS and CDR2 YFSETQ.

Note on this clonotype: Lacking the conserved final phenylalanine or tryptophan, this CDR3 likely reflects a read error. The chain links TRBV10-3 to TRBJ1-5; 10 positions agree with TRBD1. The V segment lost 4 bases and the J segment 6 bases; nucleotides outside the gene matches: 3. CDR3 length equals 14 residues. Germline V CDR1 and CDR2: ENHRY, SYGVKD. In DNA form, the CDR3 reads TGTGCCATCAGTGGTGACAGGGGGCTTCAGCCCCAGCATCTT. Translated: CAISGDRGLQPQHL.

Only a few counts were recorded for this clonotype. Being one base from a much bigger clone, this may be a read error. This rearrangement joins TRBV2 to TRBJ2-7; no firm D call. This CDR3 has 13 amino acids. From germline, CDR1 is SNHLY and CDR2 FYNNEI. DNA of the CDR3: TGTGCCAGCAGTGAAAGGCAGTCCTGCGAGCAGTACTTC. Amino acid sequence: CASSERQSCEQYF.

This clonotype was recorded many times. The chain uses TRBV24-1 and TRBJ2-7; D is possibly TRBD2 (6 bases). The CDR3 contains 14 residues. Germline CDR1 KGHDR, CDR2 SFDVKD. V was shortened by 6 bases and J by 5 bases, with 16 bases between the two germline ends. The CDR3 DNA follows: TGTGCCACCAGTAGGTTGCAGGGAGGAAACGAGCAGTACTTC. Protein product: CATSRLQGGNEQYF.

This clonotype was picked up many times. This sequence joins TRBV3-1 and TRBJ1-6, with a weak D call TRBD1 (6 bases). The CDR3 extends over 15 amino acids. Per the germline V gene, CDR1 is LGHDT and CDR2 is YNNKEL (reference sequence). V was cut by 0 bases and J by 9 bases, with 12 bases left in between. This chain's CDR3 is CASSQDHRETSPLHF. The CDR3 DNA reads TGTGCCAGCAGCCAAGACCACAGGGAAACTTCACCCCTCCACTTT.

This clonotype was picked up a small number of times. The chain carries TRBV10-3 and TRBJ2-3; D may be TRBD2 (6 bases). Between the trimmed V and J ends, which lost 10 bases and 1 base, there was a span of 12 bases. The CDR3 runs to 13 residues. Germline loops: CDR1 ENHRY, CDR2 SYGVKD. CDR3 residues: CANRGDGTDTQYF. The DNA of the CDR3 is TGTGCCAACCGCGGGGACGGCACAGATACGCAGTATTTT.

The CDR3 spells CASSQGRASAGEQFF. Here the CDR3 DNA reads TGCGCCAGCAGCCAGGGACGGGCTAGCGCGGGTGAGCAGTTCTTC. The gene calls are TRBV4-1 and TRBJ2-1; tentatively, D is TRBD2 (6 bases). The germline V and J ends were trimmed by 3 bases and 9 bases, with 18 bases remaining between them. Germline loops: CDR1 MGHRA, CDR2 YSYEKL. This CDR3 contains 15 residues.

Many counts were recorded for this clonotype. The chain uses TRBV3-1 and TRBJ1-3; 7 nucleotides align to TRBD1. With V trimmed by 6 bases and J by 2 bases, 10 bases remained unmatched. This CDR3 region has 16 residues. The germline V gene encodes CDR1 LGHDT and CDR2 YNNKEL (reference sequence). The CDR3 DNA follows: TGTGCCAGCAGACCGACAGGGAAAAGAGCTGGAAACACCATATATTTT. Translated: CASRPTGKRAGNTIYF.

This clonotype showed up many times. J is TRBJ2-3 and V is TRBV28; D might be TRBD2 (6 bases). The germline V and J ends were trimmed by 2 bases and 2 bases, with 11 bases remaining between them. The CDR3 has 15 amino acids. Germline V gene sequence: CDR1 MDHEN, CDR2 SYDVKM. CDR3 DNA sequence: TGTGCCAGCAGTTTACAGGGAGGTGACACAGATACGCAGTATTTT. Protein sequence: CASSLQGGDTDTQYF.

The V gene is TRBV25-1, the J gene TRBJ2-7; 8 positions agree with TRBD1. V dropped 3 bases and J dropped 0; count of bases not matched to a gene: 4. Germline lookup yields CDR1 MGHDK and CDR2 SYGVNS. CDR3 length equals 15 residues. Here the CDR3 DNA reads TGTGCCAGCAGTGATCGGACAGGGAGCTCCTACGAGCAGTACTTC. It translates to CASSDRTGSSYEQYF.